This T cell receptor (beta chain) was retrieved from a study of shared clonotypes between healthy human individuals. This CDR3 has 18 residues. Losses at the gene ends were 0 bases for V and 7 bases for J; bases not matched to a gene: 13. Per the germline V gene, CDR1 is MNHNS and CDR2 is SASEGT. Data came from immunoSEQ multiplex PCR; TCRdb stores just in-frame clones and leaves some out. The sample lists some 740,000 clones, about 92% occurring once. The naive CD8 fraction comprised CD45RO-negative cells positively selected for CCR7 and excluded terminally differentiated effector memory CD45RA+ cells. The study drew all its donors from Caucasian adults living in Nashville, Tennessee. Study-level findings and limits: Shared across several donors were roughly 4.8% of the naive CD4 clonotypes.

With respect to this clone: Its target is not known.

The source is a man younger than 40 in good health. Sequencing was done on a sample of naive CD8+ T cells sorted from blood. The chain couples TRBV6-1 to TRBJ2-2; TRBD2 matches 8 bases. The CDR3 protein is CASSEAFSGTYMFGELFF. The CDR3 nucleotides read TGTGCCAGCAGTGAAGCCTTTAGCGGGACCTATATGTTCGGGGAGCTGTTTTTT.